These 6 T cell receptor beta chains originate from one sample sequenced in a study of a mutant IDH1 vaccine in newly diagnosed glioma. Time point in this sample: week 47, end of study. Every vaccination contained 300 ug of the mutant IDH1 20-mer peptide and was paired with topical imiquimod. Their antigens are not known. Method: immunoSEQ multiplex PCR; TCRdb's copy keeps in-frame clones and lacks some. The sample consists of roughly 56,000 clones, 76% of them appearing once. The sequencing here drew on PBMCs, taken from a glioma patient whose treatment included an IDH1 peptide vaccine. These receptors originate from a middle-aged woman with glioma. Some clones in this sample may be carry-over from other donors' samples.

This clone was seen just once. The junction does not match germline at one end; this may be a read error. Other nucleotide sequences in the sample specify the same CDR3. This sequence joins TRBV7-9 and TRBJ1-3; D not resolved. The CDR3 loop spans 13 amino acids. Germline-derived CDR1 and CDR2 are SEHNR and FQNEAQ (reference sequence). The CDR3 is CAKGPNSGNTIYF. The CDR3 region has the DNA TGTGCCAAAGGACCGAACTCTGGAAACACTATATATTTT.

The V and J genes are TRBV30 and TRBJ1-2; a possible D gene is TRBD1 (5 bases). Germline V gives CDR1 GTSNPN, CDR2 SVGIG (reference sequence). V lost 3 bases, J lost 4 bases, and 15 bases lay in between. The CDR3 is 14 amino acids. CDR3 protein: CAWRGPSEGYGYTF. CDR3 coding DNA: TGTGCCTGGAGGGGGCCGAGCGAGGGCTATGGCTACACCTTC.

The chain uses TRBV4-1 and TRBJ2-1, with a weak D call TRBD2 (6 bases). Germline V CDR1 and CDR2: MGHRA, YSYEKL. The V gene lost 6 bases and the J gene lost 0 bases, with 15 bases spanning the gap. The CDR3 extends over 16 amino acids. CDR3 DNA: TGCGCCAGCAGGCCCCCGGGACTTAGCTCCTACAATGAGCAGTTCTTC. Its translation: CASRPPGLSSYNEQFF.

The rearrangement links TRBV6-5 to TRBJ1-5; the match to TRBD1 covers 7 bases. V trimming: 4 bases; J trimming: 9 bases; junction bases outside the gene matches: 12. This CDR3 comprises 15 residues. Germline loops: CDR1 MNHEY, CDR2 SVGAGI. CDR3 DNA: TGTGCCAGCAGTTCCGTTAGGGGGCGAGGTCGGCCCCAGCATTTT. As protein: CASSSVRGRGRPQHF.

The chain carries TRBV27 and TRBJ1-1; a possible D gene is TRBD1 (6 bases). The ends were cut back, 6 bases at V and 3 bases at J, with 14 bases in the middle. The CDR3 loop spans 14 amino acids. Germline CDR1 and CDR2: MNHEY and SMNVEV (reference sequence). The CDR3 DNA sequence: TGTGCCAGCAGCGTGACAGGTGGTTACACTGAAGCTTTCTTT. Translation gives CASSVTGGYTEAFF.

As regards this clone: At the DNA level, this CDR3 is encoded by other sequences in the same sample as well. The chain couples TRBV27 to TRBJ1-1; unclear D gene. CDR1 and CDR2 (germline): MNHEY, SMNVEV (reference sequence). V was cut by 6 bases and J by 5 bases, with 13 bases left in between. This CDR3 has 13 amino acids. CDR3 sequence: CASSQPRATEAFF. The DNA for the CDR3 is TGTGCCAGCAGCCAACCTCGGGCTACTGAAGCTTTCTTT.